The rows below give T cell receptor beta chains drawn from one sample of a study of early T cells in non-severe SARS-CoV-2 infection. TCRdb processed the 5' RACE reads anew with MiXCR; each CDR3 protein has one entry. The sample lists tens of thousands of distinct CDR3 sequences; less than 6.5% were seen once. The specimen was whole blood, collected at baseline. These receptors all come from an adult who was a healthcare worker with PCR-confirmed SARS-CoV-2 infection or an uninfected control (not recorded which). CDR3s include the opening cysteine and the closing phenylalanine or tryptophan. A D gene is named only where the DNA matches it firmly. Some rows have no size entry. The others give once, few or many, or a class for an expanded clone.

j_gene,d_gene,v_gene,abundance,CDR3nt,CDR3aa
TRBJ2-7,NA,TRBV30,many,TGTGCCTGGAAAGGGCCAGGGCCCCCCTACGAGCAGTACTTC,CAWKGPGPPYEQYF
TRBJ2-1,NA,TRBV30,many,TGTGCCTGGAAGCGGTACAATGAGCAGTTCTTC,CAWKRYNEQFF
TRBJ2-3,NA,TRBV29-1,many,TGCAGCGTGGGGGGCACAGATACGCAGTATTTT,CSVGGTDTQYF
TRBJ2-6,NA,TRBV14,many,TGTGCCAGCAGCCGCTTTTCCGGGGCCAACGTCCTGACTTTC,CASSRFSGANVLTF
TRBJ2-5,TRBD2,TRBV7-2,many,TGTGCCAGCAGCGTTGGACTAGCGCAGACCCAGTACTTC,CASSVGLAQTQYF
TRBJ1-5,TRBD1,TRBV10-3,many,TGTGCCATCGCAGGGGGTAGCAATCAGCCCCAGCATTTT,CAIAGGSNQPQHF
TRBJ2-1,TRBD1,TRBV29-1,few,TGCAGCGTGAGGGGGCGAGTCTACAATGAGCAGTTCTTC,CSVRGRVYNEQFF
TRBJ1-2,NA,TRBV27,few,TGTGCCAGCAGTTTATTAGGGAACTATGGCTACACCTTC,CASSLLGNYGYTF
TRBJ1-5,TRBD1,TRBV6-5,many,TGTGCCAGCAGACGGACAGGGGTCAATCAGCCCCAGCATTTT,CASRRTGVNQPQHF
TRBJ1-1,NA,TRBV24-1,many,TGTGCCACCAGTGATCCCCGGGGCTCGCCGAGGGCTTTCTTT,CATSDPRGSPRAFF
TRBJ2-3,TRBD2,TRBV20-1,few,TGCAGTGCTTCAAGCGGGAGCGCTGGAGATACGCAGTATTTT,CSASSGSAGDTQYF
TRBJ2-7,NA,TRBV5-1,few,TGCGCCAGCAGCTTGGCCCCCAGGGGGGTCTACGAGCAGTACTTC,CASSLAPRGVYEQYF
TRBJ2-1,NA,TRBV19,many,TGTGCCAGTAGTATTGTCGGGGTCGGTGAGCAGTTCTTC,CASSIVGVGEQFF
TRBJ2-1,NA,TRBV7-8,many,TGTGCCAGCAGCTTAGCGGGCGGTTTCATCATCGATGAGCAGTTCTTC,CASSLAGGFIIDEQFF
TRBJ2-3,TRBD1,TRBV28,few,TGTGCCAGCAGTTGGACAGGGGGATCAGATACGCAGTATTTT,CASSWTGGSDTQYF
TRBJ1-3,TRBD1,TRBV6-5,few,TGTGCCAGCAGTTACTCTCCGCCGGGACAGGGCTCCGGAAACACCATATATTTT,CASSYSPPGQGSGNTIYF
TRBJ1-5,NA,TRBV20-1,NA,TGCAGTGCTCCACCGCAGGGTTTCAATCAGCCCCAGCATTTT,CSAPPQGFNQPQHF
TRBJ2-3,NA,TRBV11-2,many,TGTGCCAGCAGCTTAGTAGCAGGTCTGGCATCAGATACGCAGTATTTT,CASSLVAGLASDTQYF
TRBJ1-4,NA,TRBV25-1,many,TGTGCCAGCATGGGTGAGGGGCGGTGGAAAGAAAAACTGTTTTTT,CASMGEGRWKEKLFF
TRBJ1-5,NA,TRBV20-1,many,TGCAGTGCTAGGTCTGGGGGCAGACAGCCCCAGCATTTT,CSARSGGRQPQHF
TRBJ1-5,NA,TRBV29-1,many,TGCAGCGTCCTCGACCGAGCAGGGGGCAATCAGCCCCAGCATTTT,CSVLDRAGGNQPQHF
TRBJ2-1,NA,TRBV4-1,NA,TGCGCCAGCAGCCTCACCGGGCTAAATGAGCAGTTCTTC,CASSLTGLNEQFF
TRBJ2-1,NA,TRBV20-1,many,TGCAGTGCTAGAGGTTGGGTTAACAATGAGCAGTTCTTC,CSARGWVNNEQFF
TRBJ1-1,NA,TRBV29-1,few,TGCAGCGTCCAGTACAGTTTGAACACTGAAGCTTTCTTT,CSVQYSLNTEAFF
TRBJ2-6,NA,TRBV30,few,TGTGCCTGGAGACAGGACTCTGGGGCCAACGTCCTGACTTTC,CAWRQDSGANVLTF
TRBJ2-7,TRBD2,TRBV20-1,many,TGCAGTGCTCGCCATAGCGGGAGTGACTCCTACGAGCAGTACTTC,CSARHSGSDSYEQYF
TRBJ2-4,TRBD1,TRBV29-1,few,TGCAGCGTTGCAGGGGACAGGGGAGCCAAAAACATTCAGTACTTC,CSVAGDRGAKNIQYF
TRBJ2-7,TRBD2,TRBV7-9,many,TGTGCCAGCAGCTTAGGGCGTTCATCCGGGACTAGAACCTACGAGCAGTACTTC,CASSLGRSSGTRTYEQYF
TRBJ2-1,TRBD2,TRBV20-1,few,TGCAGTGCTAGCCAACTAGCGGGAGGCAGGAATGAGCAGTTCTTC,CSASQLAGGRNEQFF
TRBJ2-1,TRBD2,TRBV11-1,NA,TGTGCCAGCAGCCAACGGACTAGCGGGAGGTGGCAGTTCTTC,CASSQRTSGRWQFF
TRBJ2-1,TRBD1,TRBV5-1,many,TGCGCCAGCTGCTGGACAGGTCAGGATGAGCAGTTCTTC,CASCWTGQDEQFF
TRBJ2-3,TRBD2,TRBV20-1,many,TGCAGTGCTGGACGGGAGGGCAGCACAGATACGCAGTATTTT,CSAGREGSTDTQYF
TRBJ2-2,TRBD2,TRBV11-3,many,TGTGCCAGCAGCTTAGATGGCGGGAGAGTCACCGGGGAGCTGTTTTTT,CASSLDGGRVTGELFF
TRBJ1-1,NA,TRBV11-2,many,TGTGCCAGCAGCTTAGATGGGGCTTGGACTGAAGCTTTCTTT,CASSLDGAWTEAFF
TRBJ1-3,NA,TRBV12-3/TRBV12-4,NA,TGTGCCAGCAGTTCCGGTAGAGACTCTGGAAACACCATATATTTT,CASSSGRDSGNTIYF
TRBJ1-1,TRBD1,TRBV7-2,many,TGTGCCAGCAGCGTAGGACAGGGGGGTACTGAAGCTTTCTTT,CASSVGQGGTEAFF
TRBJ2-1,TRBD2,TRBV7-2,many,TGTGCCAGCAGCTTATCTAGCGGGTATTACAATGAGCAGTTCTTC,CASSLSSGYYNEQFF
TRBJ2-3,NA,TRBV6-1,many,TGTGCCAGCAGTGACCACCTGAGCGGAAGCCCTAGCACAGATACGCAGTATTTT,CASSDHLSGSPSTDTQYF
TRBJ1-2,NA,TRBV5-1,many,TGCGCCAGCAGCTTGAGCAGGGAGCTGGATGGCTACACCTTC,CASSLSRELDGYTF
TRBJ2-1,TRBD1,TRBV5-6,many,TGTGCCAGCAGCGTCCGGACAGGGATTGGCAATGAGCAGTTCTTC,CASSVRTGIGNEQFF
TRBJ2-5,TRBD2,TRBV6-1,many,TGTGCCAGCAGTGAAAAAAAGTCTAGCGGGAGTCGGGAGACCCAGTACTTC,CASSEKKSSGSRETQYF
TRBJ1-1,NA,TRBV2,many,TGTGCCAGCAGGGAAAAGTGGGGGGCGAACACTGAAGCTTTCTTT,CASREKWGANTEAFF
TRBJ1-5,NA,TRBV5-6,few,TGTGCCAGCAGCCTCAGCGGTAGCAATCAGCCCCAGCATTTT,CASSLSGSNQPQHF
TRBJ2-4,TRBD1,TRBV24-1,many,TGTGCCACCAGTGATCCCGGGACAGGGGGGGCAGCCAAAAACATTCAGTACTTC,CATSDPGTGGAAKNIQYF
TRBJ1-5,TRBD1,TRBV20-1,many,TGCAGTGCTTTAGACAGGGTGGATCAGCCCCAGCATTTT,CSALDRVDQPQHF
TRBJ1-2,NA,TRBV30,many,TGTGCCTGGAGTGTAGGGGGGGCGTCTAGCTACACCTTC,CAWSVGGASSYTF
TRBJ1-1,NA,TRBV29-1,once,TGCAGCGTTGGGGGGATGAACACTGAAGCTTTCTTT,CSVGGMNTEAFF
TRBJ1-2,NA,TRBV7-9,many,TGTGCCAGCAGCCCTTTTCCTAAAACCTATGGCTACACCTTC,CASSPFPKTYGYTF
TRBJ2-1,NA,TRBV3-1,many,TGTGCCAGCAGCCAAGATGCCTCGGAGTACGAGCAGTTCTTC,CASSQDASEYEQFF
TRBJ2-1,TRBD2,TRBV20-1,medium-sized,TGCAGTGCTAGAGATTTCCAGCGGGAGGGCGGTGAGCAGTTCTTC,CSARDFQREGGEQFF
TRBJ1-4,TRBD1,TRBV29-1,many,TGCAGCGTTGCGCTGTCGGACAGGGTATATGAAAAACTGTTTTTT,CSVALSDRVYEKLFF
TRBJ2-1,NA,TRBV20-1,many,TGCAGTGCTCCCCCCCCATACGGAGACAATGAGCAGTTCTTC,CSAPPPYGDNEQFF
TRBJ2-5,TRBD2,TRBV29-1,many,TGCAGCGTCACTAGCGGGAGTGGGGAGACCCAGTACTTC,CSVTSGSGETQYF
TRBJ2-7,NA,TRBV20-1,many,TGCAGTGCTAGAGATTTGCTTCCGGAGCAGTACTTC,CSARDLLPEQYF